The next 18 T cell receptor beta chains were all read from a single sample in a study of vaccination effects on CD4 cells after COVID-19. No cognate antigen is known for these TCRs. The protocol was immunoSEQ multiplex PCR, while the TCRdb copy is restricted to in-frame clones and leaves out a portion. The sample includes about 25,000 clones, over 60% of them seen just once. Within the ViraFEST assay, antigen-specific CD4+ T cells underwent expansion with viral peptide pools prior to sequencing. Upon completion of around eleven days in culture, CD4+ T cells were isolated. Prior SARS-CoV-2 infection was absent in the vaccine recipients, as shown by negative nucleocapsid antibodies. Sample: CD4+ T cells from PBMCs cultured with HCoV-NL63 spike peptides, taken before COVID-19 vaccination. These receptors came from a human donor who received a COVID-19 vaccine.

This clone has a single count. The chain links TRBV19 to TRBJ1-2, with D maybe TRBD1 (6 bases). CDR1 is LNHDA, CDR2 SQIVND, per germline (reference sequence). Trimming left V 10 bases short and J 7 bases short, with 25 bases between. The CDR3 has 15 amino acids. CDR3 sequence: CATYILGEGGGGYTF. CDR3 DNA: TGTGCCACCTACATCCTTGGGGAGGGGGGCGGTGGCTACACCTTC.

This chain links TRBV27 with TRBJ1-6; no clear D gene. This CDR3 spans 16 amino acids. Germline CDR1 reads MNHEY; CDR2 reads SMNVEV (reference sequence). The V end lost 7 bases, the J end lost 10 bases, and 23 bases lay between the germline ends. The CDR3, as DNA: TGTGCCAGCACCTACATGGACCGGGAAAAACGGTCACCCCTCCACTTT. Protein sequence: CASTYMDREKRSPLHF.

CDR3 in DNA: TGCGCCAGCAGCGCGAGCCCAGGGACTAGCGAGTCCGGGGAGCTGTTTTTT. Amino acid sequence: CASSASPGTSESGELFF. J is TRBJ2-2 and V is TRBV5-1; 10 positions agree with TRBD2. The V gene end was trimmed by 4 bases and the J gene end by 6 bases; junction bases not matched to a gene: 12. Germline lookup yields CDR1 SGHRS and CDR2 YFSETQ. The CDR3 totals 17 residues.

CDR3 bases: TGTGCCAGCACCGAAGACAGGAGGTATGGCTACACCTTC. Translated: CASTEDRRYGYTF. V and J are TRBV6-5 and TRBJ1-2; D might be TRBD1 (6 bases). V gave up 7 bases and J gave up 5 bases, with 14 bases separating them. The V gene's germline CDR1 is MNHEY and CDR2 SVGAGI. CDR3 length equals 13 residues.

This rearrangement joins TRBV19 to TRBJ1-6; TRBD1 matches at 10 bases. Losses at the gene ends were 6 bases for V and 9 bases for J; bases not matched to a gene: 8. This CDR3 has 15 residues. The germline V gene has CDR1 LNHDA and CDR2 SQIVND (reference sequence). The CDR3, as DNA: TGTGCCAGTAGAGAGACAGGGGGCTCCGGTTCACCCCTCCACTTT. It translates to CASRETGGSGSPLHF. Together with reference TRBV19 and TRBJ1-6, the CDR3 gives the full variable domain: DGGITQSPKYLFRKEGQNVTLSCEQNLNHDAMYWYRQDPGQGLRLIYYSQIVNDFQKGDIAEGYSVSREKKESFPLTVTSAQKNPTAFYLCASRETGGSGSPLHFGNGTRLTVT.

The chain's CDR3 is CASSLRGGVQGAYEQYF. The CDR3 nucleotides are TGTGCCAGCAGTTTAAGGGGCGGGGTTCAAGGGGCCTACGAGCAGTACTTC. The chain joins TRBV27 to TRBJ2-7; tentatively, D is TRBD2 (6 bases). The germline CDR1 and CDR2 sequences are MNHEY and SMNVEV (reference sequence). There are 17 residues in the CDR3. The germline V and J ends were trimmed by 2 bases and 2 bases, with 19 bases remaining between them.

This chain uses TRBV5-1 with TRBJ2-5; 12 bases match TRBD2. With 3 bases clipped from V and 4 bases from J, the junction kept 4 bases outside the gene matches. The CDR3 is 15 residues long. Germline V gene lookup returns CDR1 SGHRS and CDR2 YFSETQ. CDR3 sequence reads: CASSSGTSGPETQYF. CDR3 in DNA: TGCGCCAGCAGCTCCGGGACTAGCGGGCCAGAGACCCAGTACTTC.

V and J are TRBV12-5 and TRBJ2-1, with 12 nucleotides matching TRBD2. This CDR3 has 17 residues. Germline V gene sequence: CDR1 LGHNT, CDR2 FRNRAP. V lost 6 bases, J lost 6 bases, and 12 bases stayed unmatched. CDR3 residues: CASGTSSGGGVGNEQFF. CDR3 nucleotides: TGTGCTAGTGGAACATCTAGCGGGGGGGGAGTCGGCAATGAGCAGTTCTTC.

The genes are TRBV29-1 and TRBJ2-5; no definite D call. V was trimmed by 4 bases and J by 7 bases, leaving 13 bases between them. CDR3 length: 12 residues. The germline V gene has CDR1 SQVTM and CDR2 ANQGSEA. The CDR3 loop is CSVASYWGTQYF. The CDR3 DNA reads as TGCAGCGTTGCCTCATATTGGGGGACCCAGTACTTC.

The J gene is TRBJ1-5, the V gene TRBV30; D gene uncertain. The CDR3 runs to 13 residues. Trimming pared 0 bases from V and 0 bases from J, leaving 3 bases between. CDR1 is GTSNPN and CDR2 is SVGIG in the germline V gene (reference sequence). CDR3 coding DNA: TGTGCCTGGAGTGTCGATAGCAATCAGCCCCAGCATTTT. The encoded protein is CAWSVDSNQPQHF.

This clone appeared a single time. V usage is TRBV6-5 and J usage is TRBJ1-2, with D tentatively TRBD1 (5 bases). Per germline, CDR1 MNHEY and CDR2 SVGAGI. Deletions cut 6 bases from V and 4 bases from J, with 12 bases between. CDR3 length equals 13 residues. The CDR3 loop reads CASRPTALYGYTF. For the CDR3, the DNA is TGTGCCAGCAGGCCGACAGCTCTCTATGGCTACACCTTC.

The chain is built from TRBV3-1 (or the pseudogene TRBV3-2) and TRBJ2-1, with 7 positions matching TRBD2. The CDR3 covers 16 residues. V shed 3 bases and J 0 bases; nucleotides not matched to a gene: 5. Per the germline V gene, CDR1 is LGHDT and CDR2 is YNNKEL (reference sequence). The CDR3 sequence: CASSHFGGGSYNEQFF. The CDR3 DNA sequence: TGTGCCAGCAGCCATTTTGGGGGGGGCTCCTACAATGAGCAGTTCTTC.

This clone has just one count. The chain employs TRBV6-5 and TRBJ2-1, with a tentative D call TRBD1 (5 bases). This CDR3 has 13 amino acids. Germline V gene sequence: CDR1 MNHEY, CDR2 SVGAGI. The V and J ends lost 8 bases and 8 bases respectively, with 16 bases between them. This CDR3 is CASGADPRHEQFF. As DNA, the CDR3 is TGTGCCAGCGGGGCAGACCCCCGCCATGAGCAGTTCTTC.

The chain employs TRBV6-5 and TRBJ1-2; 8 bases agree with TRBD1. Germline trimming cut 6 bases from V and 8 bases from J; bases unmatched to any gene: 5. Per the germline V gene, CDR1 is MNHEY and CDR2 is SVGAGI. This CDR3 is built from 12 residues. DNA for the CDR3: TGTGCCAGCAGGCAGGGGGCAGGCGGCTACACCTTC. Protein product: CASRQGAGGYTF.

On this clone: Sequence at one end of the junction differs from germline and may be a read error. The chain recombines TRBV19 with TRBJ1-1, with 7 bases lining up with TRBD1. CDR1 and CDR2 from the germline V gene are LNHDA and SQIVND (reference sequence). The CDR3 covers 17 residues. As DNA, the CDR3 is TGTGCCAGTAGTATGTCCTCACAGGGGAGAATGAAAACTGAAGCTTTCTTT. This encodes CASSMSSQGRMKTEAFF.

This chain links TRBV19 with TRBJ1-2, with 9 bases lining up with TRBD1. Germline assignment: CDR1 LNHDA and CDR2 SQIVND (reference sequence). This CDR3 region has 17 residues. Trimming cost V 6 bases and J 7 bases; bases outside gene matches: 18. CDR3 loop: CASRPKGQGHPTFGYTF. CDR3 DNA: TGTGCCAGTAGACCTAAGGGACAGGGCCACCCTACATTTGGCTACACCTTC.

For the CDR3, the DNA is TGTGCCAGCAGTGAAGGGGGACTAGCGCAAAGGACCGGGGAGCTGTTTTTT. Its protein product is CASSEGGLAQRTGELFF. This rearrangement joins TRBV6-1 to TRBJ2-2, with TRBD2 identical over 10 bases. The CDR3 spans 17 residues. The V gene's germline CDR1 is MNHNS and CDR2 SASEGT. V was clipped by 1 base and J by 5 bases; unmatched bases: 7.

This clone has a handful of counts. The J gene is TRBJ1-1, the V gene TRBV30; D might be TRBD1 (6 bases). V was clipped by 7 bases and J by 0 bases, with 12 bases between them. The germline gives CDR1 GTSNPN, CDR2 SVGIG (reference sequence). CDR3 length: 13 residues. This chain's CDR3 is CASSTGLNTEAFF. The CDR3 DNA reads TGTGCCTCGTCAACAGGGTTGAACACTGAAGCTTTCTTT.